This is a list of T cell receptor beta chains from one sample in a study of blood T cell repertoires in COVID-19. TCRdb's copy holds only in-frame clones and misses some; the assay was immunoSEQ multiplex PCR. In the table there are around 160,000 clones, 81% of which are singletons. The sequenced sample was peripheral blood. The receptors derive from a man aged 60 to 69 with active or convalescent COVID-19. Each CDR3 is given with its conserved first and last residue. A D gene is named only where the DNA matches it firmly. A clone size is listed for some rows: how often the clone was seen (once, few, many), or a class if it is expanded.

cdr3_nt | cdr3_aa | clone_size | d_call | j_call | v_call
TGTGCCAGCCCACCGGGGAGGGCGGGAATCGGAGATACGCAGTATTTT | CASPPGRAGIGDTQYF | NA | TRBD2 | TRBJ2-3 | TRBV18
TGTGCCAGCAGCGTGCGACAGGGGAACTATGGCTACACCTTC | CASSVRQGNYGYTF | NA | TRBD1 | TRBJ1-2 | TRBV9
TGTGCCAGCAACCCATCGACAGGTGGTACCGAGCAGTACTTC | CASNPSTGGTEQYF | NA | NA | TRBJ2-7 | TRBV7-9
TGTGCCAGCATCCGAGCGAGGGGGCAAGGGGAGACCCAGTACTTC | CASIRARGQGETQYF | NA | TRBD1 | TRBJ2-5 | TRBV7-9
TGTGCCAGCAGCTTAGATAGCGGGTGGGCCACTGAAGCTTTCTTT | CASSLDSGWATEAFF | NA | NA | TRBJ1-1 | TRBV7-2
TGTGCCAGCAGCCGGGACAGGGGGTATGAAAAACTGTTTTTT | CASSRDRGYEKLFF | NA | TRBD1 | TRBJ1-4 | TRBV11-2
TGTGCCAGCAGTTACTCGATTTCCAGGGACTATGGCTACACCTTC | CASSYSISRDYGYTF | NA | NA | TRBJ1-2 | TRBV6-5
TGTGCCAGCGTACAACAGGGGAATCAGCCCCAGCATTTT | CASVQQGNQPQHF | few | TRBD1 | TRBJ1-5 | TRBV6-5
TGTGCCAGCAGTGGGGATCCGGGGGACGGGACTAATGAAAAACTGTTTTTT | CASSGDPGDGTNEKLFF | NA | NA | TRBJ1-4 | TRBV2
TGTGCCACCAGAACGACAGGGTCAAACAATGAGCAGTTCTTC | CATRTTGSNNEQFF | NA | TRBD1 | TRBJ2-1 | TRBV24-1
TGTGCCACCAGCAGAGGATCCAGCGGAGTATACAATGAGCAGTTCTTC | CATSRGSSGVYNEQFF | NA | NA | TRBJ2-1 | TRBV15
TGTGCCAGCGGACAATCGGACAGGGAAAGGAGTGGCTACACCTTC | CASGQSDRERSGYTF | NA | TRBD1 | TRBJ1-2 | TRBV13
TGTGCCAGCAGTGAATGGAGCGAGCAGTACTTC | CASSEWSEQYF | NA | NA | TRBJ2-7 | TRBV25-1
TGTGCCAGCAGCTCCCGAGGTAGCGGGGGGGCCGCGGCAGATACGCAGTATTTT | CASSSRGSGGAAADTQYF | once | TRBD2 | TRBJ2-3 | TRBV11-3
TGCGCCAGCAGTAACCCCGGGACAGGGAGGGGATATGGAGATACGCAGTATTTT | CASSNPGTGRGYGDTQYF | NA | TRBD1 | TRBJ2-3 | TRBV5-1
TGTGCCAGCAGGACCGGGACTAGTGTCCGAGAGACCCAGTACTTC | CASRTGTSVRETQYF | once | TRBD2 | TRBJ2-5 | TRBV2
TGCAGCGTCGGACAGACCATGAACACTGAAGCTTTCTTT | CSVGQTMNTEAFF | NA | NA | TRBJ1-1 | TRBV29-1
TGTGCCAGCAGTGAAGCTTGGACAGTGATCTATGGCTACACCTTC | CASSEAWTVIYGYTF | NA | NA | TRBJ1-2 | TRBV2
TGTGCCAGCCGGGACAGGGGAAATACCAACTATGGCTACACCTTC | CASRDRGNTNYGYTF | NA | TRBD1 | TRBJ1-2 | TRBV19
TGTGCCAGCAGCTCGGGACAGTCAAATTACGAGCAGTACTTC | CASSSGQSNYEQYF | NA | TRBD1 | TRBJ2-7 | TRBV5-5
TGTGCCAGCAGTGACAGGGCAGGGGAATGGGGAGAGCAGTACTTC | CASSDRAGEWGEQYF | NA | NA | TRBJ2-7 | TRBV6-1
TGTGCCAGCAGTGAAGGGGGGCCCCGCTATGGCTACACCTTC | CASSEGGPRYGYTF | NA | NA | TRBJ1-2 | TRBV6-1
TGTGCCAGCAGCCTTCAGGACTACAATGAGCAGTTCTTC | CASSLQDYNEQFF | NA | NA | TRBJ2-1 | TRBV7-3
TGTGCCACCGCCGATTCTAATAATTCACCCCTCCACTTT | CATADSNNSPLHF | NA | NA | TRBJ1-6 | TRBV5-4
TGTGCCAGCAGCCGCCGGAGGTCTCCCTACAATGAGCAGTTCTTC | CASSRRRSPYNEQFF | NA | NA | TRBJ2-1 | TRBV6-5
TGCGCCAGCAGCGCGTCTAGCGGGGTGGAGACCCAGTACTTC | CASSASSGVETQYF | NA | TRBD2 | TRBJ2-5 | TRBV5-1